This T cell receptor beta chain derives from a study of T cell changes during pregnancy in multiple sclerosis. CDR3 length: 15 residues. Trimming pared 2 bases from V and 2 bases from J, leaving 13 bases between. Germline values: CDR1 SGHRS, CDR2 YFSETQ. The data were produced by immunoSEQ multiplex PCR, yet TCRdb's version contains in-frame clones alone and is incomplete. The profile shows fewer than 110,000 clones, about 91% of them singletons. The specimen was peripheral blood, collected in the second trimester of pregnancy. The sequence was obtained from a female donor with multiple sclerosis, enrolled in a pregnancy study. V usage is TRBV5-1 and J usage is TRBJ1-1; D might be TRBD1 (6 bases). CDR3 residues: CASSLEGGRNTEAFF. In DNA form, the CDR3 reads TGCGCCAGCAGCTTAGAAGGGGGTAGAAACACTGAAGCTTTCTTT.